The T cell receptor (beta chain) described here comes from a study of T cell changes during pregnancy in multiple sclerosis. The repertoire was sequenced with immunoSEQ multiplex PCR; TCRdb's copy has only in-frame clones and lacks some. This table holds approximately 65,000 clones, roughly 92% found once. Germline loops: CDR1 MNHEY, CDR2 SVGAGI. The junction had 9 bases not matched to a gene; V was cut back by 0 bases and J by 6 bases. The CDR3 has 16 residues. The sequence was collected from a female donor in good health, enrolled as a control in a pregnancy study. The chain combines TRBV6-5 with TRBJ2-7; 9 bases are shared with TRBD2. The sequences come from CD8+ T cells from peripheral blood mononuclear cells, collected in the third trimester of pregnancy. CDR3 in DNA: TGTGCCAGCAGTTACTCGAGGGTAGCGGGGGTCGGCGAGCAGTACTTC. Encoded protein: CASSYSRVAGVGEQYF.